This TCR beta chain was recorded in a study of blood T cell repertoires in COVID-19. Overall study context: The origin of the acute and convalescent COVID-19 samples was the United States, Italy and Spain. Sources were T cells, B-cell-depleted T cells, or PBMCs; the material itself was cDNA or gDNA.

CDR3 length equals 14 residues. V shed 5 bases and J 2 bases; nucleotides not matched to a gene: 2. The germline gives CDR1 MRHNA, CDR2 SNTAGT. Original processing methods: Counts of nucleated cells, estimated from reference gene primer amplification, were obtained. The repertoire was sequenced with immunoSEQ multiplex PCR; TCRdb's copy has only in-frame clones and lacks some. V, J and clone size are taken as reported in that table, and D and trimming were inferred from the DNA itself. In the table there are some 83,000 clones, about 82% of which are singletons. The sequencing sample was made of peripheral blood. The chain couples TRBV6-4 to TRBJ1-2; 10 nucleotides align to TRBD1. The clonotype comes from a man over 45 with active COVID-19. The CDR3 sequence is CASSQGQGNYGYTF. CDR3 DNA sequence: TGTGCCAGCAGTCAGGGACAGGGGAACTATGGCTACACCTTC.